Presented here are 3 T cell receptor beta chains from one specimen sequenced in a study of cytomegalovirus exposure and HLA in healthy donors. Here immunoSEQ multiplex PCR was the method, and the copy in TCRdb shows in-frame clones only, minus some. This sample carries roughly 150,000 clones, approximately 88% of them seen once, and the ten largest clones take about 3%. The sample taken for sequencing was PBMCs. These receptors were obtained from a woman aged 18-29 years in good health and CMV-seropositive.

The rearrangement links TRBV13 to TRBJ2-1; 7 nucleotides match TRBD1. Germline lookup yields CDR1 PRHDT and CDR2 FYEKMQ (reference sequence). The V segment lost 5 bases and the J segment 8 bases; nucleotides outside the gene matches: 9. The CDR3 sequence is 14 residues long. This chain's CDR3 is CASSRETGYDEQFF. DNA of the CDR3: TGTGCCAGCAGCAGGGAGACAGGGTACGATGAGCAGTTCTTC.

This sequence joins TRBV7-8 and TRBJ2-6; 9 nucleotides align to TRBD1. There are 18 residues in the CDR3. Unmatched junction bases numbered 6, after V lost 3 bases and J lost 0 bases. Germline V lookup: CDR1 SGHVS, CDR2 FQNEAQ. CDR3 region: CASSLTGTGISGANVLTF. The CDR3 region has the DNA TGTGCCAGCAGCTTGACCGGGACAGGGATCTCTGGGGCCAACGTCCTGACTTTC.

This sequence joins TRBV9 and TRBJ2-7; D gene uncertain. CDR3 length: 13 amino acids. V was cut by 4 bases and J by 6 bases, with 14 bases left in between. CDR1 and CDR2 from the germline V gene are SGDLS and YYNGEE. DNA of the CDR3: TGTGCCAGCAGCTCTTTCGACTCCCTCGAGCAGTACTTC. Amino acid sequence: CASSSFDSLEQYF.